Following are 4 T cell receptor beta chains from one sample sequenced in a study of molecular identifiers for immune sequencing clone quantification. MiXCR, run by TCRdb on the PCR reads, gives a single entry per CDR3 protein. The repertoire has approximately 590,000 distinct CDR3 sequences, about 25% of them found once; the top ten carry 0.78%. The material sequenced was naive CD8+ T cells from blood, with Jurkat cell RNA spiked in. This sample's subset: FACS-sorted CD8+CD4-CCR7+CD45RA+ naive T cells. The receptor set was obtained from a human donor in good health. Some libraries in this study had Jurkat cell RNA spiked in.

As concerns this clonotype: At one end, the junction sequence differs from germline, possibly due to a read error. The rearrangement links TRBV4-1 to TRBJ1-5, with D unclear. In germline, CDR1 is MGHRA, CDR2 YSYEKL. The CDR3 runs 15 residues. CDR3: CASSLADRSNQPQQF. The CDR3 coding sequence is TGCGCCAGCAGCCTCGCGGACCGAAGCAATCAGCCCCAGCAATTT.

This clonotype was observed at least ten times. The gene calls are TRBV18 and TRBJ2-4; D not certain. V lost 0 bases to trimming and J lost 5 bases, with 14 bases between them. The CDR3 spans 16 residues. Germline CDR1 is KGHSH and CDR2 is LQKENI. CDR3 region: CASSPPASVRENIQYF. Written as DNA, the CDR3 is TGTGCCAGCTCACCACCGGCGTCAGTACGGGAAAACATTCAGTACTTC.

This clonotype was observed a few times. The V and J genes are TRBV5-1 and TRBJ1-2; a weak D match, TRBD1 (6 bases). Germline assignment: CDR1 SGHRS and CDR2 YFSETQ. Trimming cost V 4 bases and J 5 bases, with 21 bases left between them. This CDR3 contains 16 residues. The CDR3 loop is CASSKYSDTGRYGYTF. The CDR3 coding sequence is TGCGCCAGCAGCAAGTATTCCGATACAGGGAGATATGGCTACACCTTC.

Concerning this clonotype: Germline and junction disagree at one end, which may indicate a read error. The V gene is TRBV4-3, the J gene TRBJ1-3; D uncertain. This CDR3 contains 18 residues. Germline assignment: CDR1 LGHNA and CDR2 YSLEER. The CDR3 region is CASGQDRVQPSSGNTIYF. CDR3 DNA sequence: TGCGCCAGCGGCCAAGATCGAGTCCAGCCGAGCTCTGGAAACACCATATATTTT.